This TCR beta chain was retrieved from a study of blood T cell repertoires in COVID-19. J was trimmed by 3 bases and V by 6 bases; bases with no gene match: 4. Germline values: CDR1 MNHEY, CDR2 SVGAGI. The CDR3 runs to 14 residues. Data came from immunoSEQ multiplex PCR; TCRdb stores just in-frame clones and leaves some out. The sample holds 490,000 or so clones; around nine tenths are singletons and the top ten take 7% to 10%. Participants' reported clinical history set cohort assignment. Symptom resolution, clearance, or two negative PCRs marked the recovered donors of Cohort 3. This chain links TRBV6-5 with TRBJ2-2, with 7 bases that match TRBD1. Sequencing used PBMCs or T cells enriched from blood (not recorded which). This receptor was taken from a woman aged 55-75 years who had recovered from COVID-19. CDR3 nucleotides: TGTGCCAGCAGGGTCGACAGGGACACCGGGGAGCTGTTTTTT. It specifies CASRVDRDTGELFF.